The sequence of this TCR beta chain was determined in a study of molecular identifiers for immune sequencing clone quantification. Study results and limitations: Jurkat TCR RNA spiked in from one cell reportedly remained identifiable amid over 850,000 naive cells.

Previously reported methods and listed TCR primers produced the bulk TCR libraries. TCRdb independently ran MiXCR on the PCR reads; one entry per CDR3 protein. The table records 8,000 to 11,000 distinct CDR3 sequences, 15% to 20% of them present only once. Judged by abundance, this clonotype is medium-sized. Its antigen remains unknown. With 5 bases removed from V and 2 bases from J, the gap between germline ends came to 12 bases. Germline V CDR1 and CDR2: SEHNR, FQNEAQ (reference sequence). There are 14 residues in the CDR3. CD8+CD4-CCR7+CD45RA+ sorting gave the naive CD8 T cells. This sequence joins TRBV7-9 and TRBJ2-5; TRBD1 is a possible D gene (6 bases). The receptor was derived from a human donor in good health. Some libraries in this study had Jurkat cell RNA spiked in. Input material: naive CD8+ T cells from blood, with Jurkat cell RNA spiked in. The sample's subset: FACS-sorted CD8+CD4-CCR7+CD45RA+ naive T cells. DNA for the CDR3: TGTGCCAGCAGCACAAGGACAGCGCAAGAGACCCAGTACTTC. Its protein product is CASSTRTAQETQYF. The full variable domain, completed using reference TRBV7-9 and TRBJ2-5, is DTGVSQNPRHKITKRGQNVTFRCDPISEHNRLYWYRQTLGQGPEFLTYFQNEAQLEKSRLLSDRFSAERPKGSFSTLEIQRTEQGDSAMYLCASSTRTAQETQYFGPGTRLLVL.